These T cell receptor beta chains were read from a single sample in a study of response to subunit inactivated influenza vaccine. Via MiXCR, TCRdb re-called the RT-PCR reads, giving one row per CDR3 protein. The sample has 550,000 to 800,000 distinct CDR3 sequences; about a sixth are singletons. Specimen: PBMCs from blood, collected 11 to 12 days after vaccination. The source is a man aged 45-60 years who received an inactivated influenza vaccine. Each CDR3 is given with its conserved first and last residue. A D gene is named only where the DNA matches it firmly. Clone size is given for some rows only: seen once, a few or many times, or a class if the clone is expanded.

j_call | d_call | v_call | clone_size | cdr3_aa | cdr3_nt
TRBJ2-7 | - | TRBV12-3/TRBV12-4 | - | CASSFPGKENEQYF | TGTGCCAGCAGTTTTCCAGGGAAAGAGAACGAGCAGTACTTC
TRBJ2-1 | - | TRBV12-3/TRBV12-4 | - | CASSSVLVPNEQFF | TGTGCCAGCAGTTCGGTACTAGTCCCCAATGAGCAGTTCTTC
TRBJ1-1 | TRBD1 | TRBV11-2 | few | CASSSDRGRTEAFF | TGTGCCAGCAGCAGCGACAGGGGGCGGACTGAAGCTTTCTTT
TRBJ2-2 | - | TRBV19 | - | CASSKNNEGAGELFF | TGTGCCAGTAGTAAGAATAACGAGGGGGCCGGGGAGCTGTTTTTT
TRBJ2-3 | - | TRBV7-9 | - | CASIQAPYTDTQYF | TGTGCCAGCATTCAGGCCCCCTACACAGATACGCAGTATTTT
TRBJ1-1 | - | TRBV28 | - | CASSSGDTEAFF | TGTGCCAGCAGTTCTGGGGACACTGAAGCTTTCTTT
TRBJ2-5 | TRBD1 | TRBV28 | few | CASSSNRGSQETQYF | TGTGCCAGCAGTTCCAACAGGGGGAGTCAAGAGACCCAGTACTTC
TRBJ2-7 | TRBD2 | TRBV20-1 | - | CSASGLAGFYEQYF | TGCAGTGCTAGTGGGCTAGCGGGATTCTACGAGCAGTACTTC
TRBJ1-6 | TRBD1 | TRBV28 | - | CASSSLDRGSYNSPLHF | TGTGCCAGCAGTTCCCTGGACAGGGGGTCCTATAATTCACCCCTCCACTTT
TRBJ1-1 | - | TRBV7-2 | many | CASSLGGGMNTEAFF | TGTGCCAGCAGCTTAGGGGGCGGGATGAACACTGAAGCTTTCTTT
TRBJ2-3 | - | TRBV6-5 | - | CASSSSRWADTQYF | TGTGCCAGCAGTTCCAGCAGGTGGGCAGATACGCAGTATTTT
TRBJ2-7 | TRBD1 | TRBV12-3/TRBV12-4 | - | CASSDSTGVGSYEQYF | TGTGCCAGCAGTGACTCAACAGGGGTTGGCTCCTACGAGCAGTACTTC
TRBJ2-5 | TRBD2 | TRBV5-1 | - | CASSLTSGREKRETQYF | TGCGCCAGCAGCTTGACTAGCGGGAGGGAAAAACGAGAGACCCAGTACTTC
TRBJ2-1 | TRBD2 | TRBV5-6 | - | CASSGVAGGPWNEQFF | TGTGCCAGCAGCGGCGTAGCGGGAGGGCCGTGGAATGAGCAGTTCTTC
TRBJ1-4 | - | TRBV6-1 | - | CASTPGPTNEKLFF | TGTGCCAGCACTCCGGGACCCACTAATGAAAAACTGTTTTTT
TRBJ2-1 | TRBD2 | TRBV6-1 | - | CASTRLAGGPVNEQFF | TGTGCCAGCACCAGACTAGCGGGAGGGCCAGTGAATGAGCAGTTCTTC
TRBJ2-1 | TRBD1 | TRBV3-1 | many | CASSPSTGGTEQFF | TGTGCCAGCAGCCCATCGACAGGGGGCACTGAGCAGTTCTTC
TRBJ2-7 | - | TRBV7-2 | - | CASSILQGSYEQYF | TGTGCCAGCAGCATTCTACAGGGCTCCTACGAGCAGTACTTC
TRBJ2-1 | - | TRBV7-2 | few | CASSSSVGYNEQFF | TGTGCCAGCAGCTCGAGCGTCGGATACAATGAGCAGTTCTTC
TRBJ2-2 | - | TRBV7-2 | few | CASSLADSNTGELFF | TGTGCCAGCAGCTTAGCCGACAGTAACACCGGGGAGCTGTTTTTT
TRBJ2-1 | TRBD1 | TRBV7-9 | - | CACSSPTGGAGQFF | TGTGCCTGCAGCTCCCCCACAGGGGGCGCGGGGCAGTTCTTC
TRBJ2-3 | - | TRBV20-1 | - | CSANGGDTQYF | TGCAGTGCTAACGGGGGTGATACGCAGTATTTT
TRBJ2-7 | TRBD2 | TRBV12-3/TRBV12-4 | - | CASSLARGGLFGEQYF | TGTGCCAGCAGTTTAGCGCGCGGGGGGCTCTTTGGTGAGCAGTACTTC
TRBJ2-2 | - | TRBV6-1 | many | CASSPDRINTGELFF | TGTGCCAGCAGCCCTGACAGGATAAACACCGGGGAGCTGTTTTTT
TRBJ2-7 | TRBD2 | TRBV5-5 | few | CASSFFPLEGGRTYEQYF | TGTGCCAGCAGCTTTTTTCCTCTAGAAGGCGGGAGGACCTACGAGCAGTACTTC
TRBJ2-3 | TRBD2 | TRBV4-3 | - | CASSQEVLAGPRGYTQYF | TGCGCCAGCAGCCAAGAAGTCCTAGCGGGACCCCGGGGGTATACGCAGTATTTT
TRBJ2-3 | - | TRBV29-1 | - | CSVEEGTDSTDTQYF | TGCAGCGTTGAAGAAGGGACGGACAGCACAGATACGCAGTATTTT
TRBJ2-4 | TRBD1 | TRBV14 | - | CASSQEAGGEPDQGPELAKNIQYF | TGTGCCAGCAGCCAAGAGGCAGGGGGCGAGCCCGACCAGGGCCCCGAGCTAGCCAAAAACATTCAGTACTTC
TRBJ1-3 | - | TRBV28 | - | CASSLGGLFSGNTIYF | TGTGCCAGCAGTTTGGGGGGATTATTCTCTGGAAACACCATATATTTT